The clone carrying this T cell receptor (beta chain) has ten or more counts. Antigen specificity is unknown. This sample stems from a study of T cell repertoires in cytomegalovirus infection. Across the whole study: Public TCR beta signatures indicated both CMV infection and matching HLA type. Broader study findings: The response measured ex vivo was dominated by TCR beta clonotypes (HLA-C-restricted and CMV-specific). Carriers of CMV and the relevant HLA type were discriminated by public TCR beta frequency.

TCRdb independently ran MiXCR on the reads; one entry per CDR3 protein. The sample yields roughly 230,000 distinct CDR3 sequences, 6% to 8% seen once. The sequencing sample was made of PBMCs. The receptor's source is a human donor in good health (CMV status not recorded). Some clones in this sample may be carry-over from other donors' samples.

The CDR3 loop reads CASSYSNRLTGLYGYTF. The CDR3 DNA is TGTGCCAGCAGTTACTCGAACCGTCTGACAGGTCTCTATGGCTACACCTTC. The chain carries TRBV6-6 and TRBJ1-2, with a possible D match to TRBD1 (6 bases). Germline-derived CDR1 and CDR2 are MNHNY and SVGAGI (reference sequence). V shed 0 bases and J shed 4 bases, with 18 bases lying between them. This CDR3 is built from 17 residues.